The clone carrying this T cell receptor beta chain was counted once. This sample was included in a study of T cell responses to AZD1222 COVID-19 vaccine. Clones were read by immunoSEQ multiplex PCR, and TCRdb kept only the in-frame ones, dropping some. Counted here are approximately 200,000 clones, 88% occurring once; the ten biggest clones make up approximately 7.7%. The clonotype comes from an adult in good health. The sequencing here drew on peripheral blood, taken on day 0 of AZD1222 vaccination.

As DNA, the CDR3 is TGCGCCAGCAGCTTGGGTCAGGGAGGTCATGGCTACACCTTC. Protein: CASSLGQGGHGYTF. The chain couples TRBV5-1 to TRBJ1-2; D might be TRBD1 (5 bases). CDR3 length: 14 residues. V was trimmed by 0 bases and J by 6 bases, leaving 12 bases between them. Germline V gives CDR1 SGHRS, CDR2 YFSETQ.